The next 28 T cell receptor beta chains were all read from a single sample in a study of beta chain features in type 1 diabetes. Study-wide results and caveats: Patients with Type 1 diabetes showed moderately but significantly shorter TCRB CDR3s in all four CD4+ subsets.

TCRB transcripts that were expressed got sequenced, as all of the isolated RNA had been reverse transcribed. This table comes from immunoSEQ multiplex PCR, and its TCRdb copy is limited to in-frame clones, with some not included. The top ten hold roughly 0.04% of the sample, which has more than 550,000 clones, 11% to 15% seen once. These TCRs' antigens remain unknown. Sequencing input: naive CD4+ T cells from blood. These receptors originate from a young man with type 1 diabetes.

The chain is built from TRBV7-3 and TRBJ2-7; TRBD2 aligns across 7 bases. After removal of 5 bases from V and 1 base from J, the junction contained 5 bases not matched to a gene. The CDR3 is 14 amino acids. Germline V gene lookup returns CDR1 SGHTA and CDR2 FQGTGA. In nucleotides, the CDR3 is TGTGCCAGCAGCCCTGGGGGACTATCCTACGAGCAGTACTTC. Protein product: CASSPGGLSYEQYF.

This clone has just a few counts. This chain joins TRBV29-1 and TRBJ1-2; no definite D call. The length of the CDR3 is 12 residues. Germline CDR1 is SQVTM and CDR2 is ANQGSEA. Trimming pared 3 bases from V and 4 bases from J, leaving 9 bases between. The CDR3 region has the DNA TGCAGCGTTGACGACCGAAGCTATGGCTACACCTTC. This encodes CSVDDRSYGYTF.

V gene TRBV30 combines with J gene TRBJ1-5; maybe TRBD1 (6 bases). The germline V and J ends were trimmed by 3 bases and 0 bases, with 15 bases remaining between them. The germline CDR1 and CDR2 sequences are GTSNPN and SVGIG (reference sequence). This CDR3 spans 16 amino acids. For the CDR3, the DNA is TGTGCCTGGAGCAGAAACACAGGGATTAGCAATCAGCCCCAGCATTTT. Its protein product is CAWSRNTGISNQPQHF.

The rearrangement uses TRBV9 and TRBJ1-2; 9 bases align to TRBD1. With 0 bases clipped from V and 7 bases from J, the junction kept 10 bases outside the gene matches. Germline assignment: CDR1 SGDLS and CDR2 YYNGEE. The CDR3 spans 16 residues. The chain's CDR3 is CASSVESRTGVLGYTF. In nucleotides, the CDR3 is TGTGCCAGCAGCGTAGAATCCCGGACAGGGGTTCTTGGCTACACCTTC.

This rearrangement joins TRBV30 to TRBJ1-1; D might be TRBD1 (6 bases). The length of the CDR3 is 14 residues. In germline, CDR1 is GTSNPN, CDR2 SVGIG (reference sequence). Between the trimmed V and J ends, which lost 8 bases and 4 bases, there was a span of 20 bases. This chain's CDR3 is CAHSWRQGSTEAFF. The CDR3 DNA reads as TGTGCCCATTCCTGGAGGCAGGGGAGCACTGAAGCTTTCTTT.

The chain has TRBV10-3 and TRBJ2-5; 8 bases map to TRBD2. Germline lookup yields CDR1 ENHRY and CDR2 SYGVKD. The CDR3 covers 15 residues. J was trimmed by 5 bases and V by 3 bases; bases with no gene match: 8. In DNA form, the CDR3 reads TGTGCCATCAGTGAATACGGGGGGGCCAGCGAGACCCAGTACTTC. Amino acid sequence: CAISEYGGASETQYF.

This clone has more than one count but fewer than ten. The chain joins TRBV29-1 to TRBJ2-7, with TRBD1 identical over 8 bases. Germline trimming cut 7 bases from V and 5 bases from J; bases unmatched to any gene: 10. The germline gives CDR1 SQVTM, CDR2 ANQGSEA. The CDR3 extends over 13 amino acids. The CDR3: CSGDPGQDHEQYF. CDR3 nucleotides: TGCAGCGGCGATCCGGGACAGGACCACGAGCAGTACTTC.

This clone was recorded a few times. The genes are TRBV6-6 and TRBJ2-7, with TRBD2 matching over 9 bases. From germline, CDR1 is MNHNY and CDR2 SVGAGI (reference sequence). The CDR3 covers 15 residues. After removal of 6 bases from V and 0 bases from J, the junction contained 6 bases not matched to a gene. The CDR3 reads CASRPGSGGSYEQYF. CDR3 DNA: TGTGCCAGCAGACCGGGTAGCGGGGGCTCCTACGAGCAGTACTTC.

This clone has only a few counts. The chain couples TRBV4-2 to TRBJ2-5; 8 positions match TRBD2. This CDR3 has 17 residues. CDR1 and CDR2 (germline): LGHNA, YNFKEQ. The J segment lost 5 bases and the V segment lost 0 bases, leaving 11 bases of the junction unmatched. Here the CDR3 DNA reads TGTGCCAGCAGCCAAGATTCCGGACGGGGGGGCCGGGAGACCCAGTACTTC. Translation gives CASSQDSGRGGRETQYF.

The DNA for the CDR3 is TGTGCCAGCAGCGGACTTAAGGGGAGGTGGGAGCAGTACTTC. Translated, it gives CASSGLKGRWEQYF. This rearrangement joins TRBV10-3 to TRBJ2-7, with a possible D match to TRBD2 (6 bases). The CDR3 sequence is 14 residues long. V lost 10 bases to trimming and J lost 7 bases, with 23 bases between them. Germline-derived CDR1 and CDR2 are ENHRY and SYGVKD.

The chain carries TRBV7-2 and TRBJ2-5; perhaps TRBD2 as D (6 bases). V lost 5 bases and J lost 3, with 13 bases in between. This CDR3 has 14 amino acids. Per the germline V gene, CDR1 is SGHTA and CDR2 is FQGNSA. The CDR3: CASSDPGSKETQYF. CDR3 bases: TGTGCCAGCAGCGATCCCGGGAGTAAAGAGACCCAGTACTTC.

The chain recombines TRBV5-6 with TRBJ2-7; the D gene could be TRBD1 or TRBD2 (5 bases each). Germline V CDR1 and CDR2: SGHDT, YYEEEE. V shed 1 base and J shed 1 base, with 18 bases lying between them. The CDR3 is made up of 17 amino acids. CDR3 DNA sequence: TGTGCCAGCAGCTTGTTTAGGGGAAACGGGGAATCCTACGAGCAGTACTTC. Its protein product is CASSLFRGNGESYEQYF.

This clone was seen more than once but under ten times. Different DNA sequences within this sample yield the same CDR3. This chain uses TRBV6-5 with TRBJ2-7, with 9 bases that match TRBD1. Per germline, CDR1 MNHEY and CDR2 SVGAGI. This CDR3 is built from 15 residues. V lost 6 bases to trimming and J lost 0 bases; unmatched junction nucleotides: 6. The CDR3 spells CASSHGQGSSYEQYF. The CDR3 DNA reads TGTGCCAGCAGCCACGGACAGGGGAGCTCCTACGAGCAGTACTTC.

This clone was seen a handful of times. The chain has TRBV5-1 and TRBJ2-1; 8 bases are shared with TRBD2. Germline values: CDR1 SGHRS, CDR2 YFSETQ. The CDR3 sequence is 18 residues long. The trim removed 0 bases at V and 0 bases at J, leaving 8 bases unmatched. The CDR3 reads CASSLGVLAGSSYNEQFF. As DNA, the CDR3 is TGCGCCAGCAGCTTGGGCGTCTTAGCGGGAAGCTCCTACAATGAGCAGTTCTTC.

The gene calls are TRBV30 and TRBJ1-5; TRBD1 matches 7 bases. The CDR3 is 15 amino acids. J was trimmed by 2 bases and V by 5 bases; bases with no gene match: 9. CDR1 GTSNPN and CDR2 SVGIG come from the germline V gene (reference sequence). CDR3 nucleotide sequence: TGTGCCTGGGATAGACAGGGTCGCGGCAATCAGCCCCAGCATTTT. Translation: CAWDRQGRGNQPQHF.

The rearrangement links TRBV5-4 to TRBJ2-3; TRBD2 might be the D (7 bases). The V gene's germline CDR1 is SGHNT and CDR2 YYREEE (reference sequence). The CDR3 has 16 amino acids. With 5 bases removed from V and 3 bases from J, the gap between germline ends came to 19 bases. The CDR3 DNA is TGTGCCAGCAGTCGAGGGGGGGGCGTGAAAACAGATACGCAGTATTTT. Encoded protein: CASSRGGGVKTDTQYF. The full variable domain, rest sourced from reference TRBV5-4 and TRBJ2-3, is ETGVTQSPTHLIKTRGQQVTLRCSSQSGHNTVSWYQQALGQGPQFIFQYYREEENGRGNFPPRFSGLQFPNYSSELNVNALELDDSALYLCASSRGGGVKTDTQYFGPGTRLTVL.

This sequence joins TRBV6-5 and TRBJ2-7, with D uncertain. The germline V gene has CDR1 MNHEY and CDR2 SVGAGI. The CDR3 is made up of 13 amino acids. Trimming removed 2 bases from V and 4 bases from J, with 9 bases in between. The CDR3 sequence: CASSYRVGYEQYF. The CDR3, as DNA: TGTGCCAGCAGTTACAGGGTTGGGTACGAGCAGTACTTC.

The CDR3: CASSLRRTSGGAARSTQYF. The DNA for the CDR3 is TGTGCCAGCAGCCTCAGGCGGACTAGCGGGGGCGCCGCGCGTAGTACGCAGTATTTT. The chain has TRBV14 and TRBJ2-3; 13 positions match TRBD2. The V gene's germline CDR1 is SGHDN and CDR2 FVKESK. There are 19 residues in the CDR3. With V trimmed by 4 bases and J by 8 bases, 18 bases remained unmatched.

This clone was found a few times. The rearrangement joins TRBV6-6 to TRBJ2-7, with TRBD1 matching over 11 bases. Germline V gene data show CDR1 as MNHNY and CDR2 as SVGAGI (reference sequence). V shed 2 bases, J shed 5 bases, and the junction held 2 bases outside the gene matches. This CDR3 has 14 amino acids. CDR3 nucleotides: TGTGCCAGCAGTTACCGGACAGGGGGCCACGAGCAGTACTTC. It encodes CASSYRTGGHEQYF.

This clone was seen only a few times. The chain couples TRBV30 to TRBJ1-5, with 7 bases lining up with TRBD1. Germline lookup yields CDR1 GTSNPN and CDR2 SVGIG (reference sequence). The CDR3 is 15 residues long. V lost 0 bases to trimming and J lost 9 bases; unmatched junction nucleotides: 11. The chain's CDR3 is CAWSVWGQSLGPQHF. The CDR3 nucleotides are TGTGCCTGGAGTGTATGGGGACAGTCCTTGGGGCCCCAGCATTTT.

The CDR3 protein is CAWSIPGTGYGDIQYF. The CDR3, as DNA: TGTGCCTGGAGTATTCCCGGGACAGGTTATGGGGACATTCAGTACTTC. The chain employs TRBV30 and TRBJ2-4; 8 positions agree with TRBD1. Germline V gene sequence: CDR1 GTSNPN, CDR2 SVGIG (reference sequence). J gave up 8 bases and V 2 bases, and 14 bases lay outside the gene matches. The CDR3 has 16 residues.

This clone was seen only a few times. The chain recombines TRBV29-1 with TRBJ2-1; 7 bases fit TRBD1. The CDR3 is made up of 13 amino acids. Germline trimming cut 6 bases from V and 3 bases from J; bases unmatched to any gene: 5. The germline V gene encodes CDR1 SQVTM and CDR2 ANQGSEA. The CDR3 DNA reads as TGCAGCGTCCGACGACAGGGCTACAATGAGCAGTTCTTC. It is translated as CSVRRQGYNEQFF.

There are a few counts of this clone. The chain links TRBV28 to TRBJ1-2; TRBD1 aligns across 7 bases. J lost 3 bases, V lost 2 bases, and 6 bases had no gene match. CDR3 size: 15 residues. CDR1 is MDHEN, CDR2 SYDVKM, per germline. CDR3 bases: TGTGCCAGCAGTTTAAGAACAGGGGAAGACTATGGCTACACCTTC. As protein: CASSLRTGEDYGYTF.

This clone was seen a handful of times. This chain joins TRBV29-1 and TRBJ1-2; D unclear. V gave up 7 bases and J gave up 0 bases, with 12 bases separating them. The CDR3 covers 13 residues. CDR1 SQVTM and CDR2 ANQGSEA come from the germline V gene. In nucleotides, the CDR3 is TGCAGCGCCCGTACCGGGGCTAACTATGGCTACACCTTC. Its protein product is CSARTGANYGYTF.

The V and J genes are TRBV21-1 and TRBJ2-2; the table names TRBD2, a call not compared with the DNA. TRBV21-1 counts as a pseudogene. This CDR3 has 18 amino acids. CDR3 residues: CASSQVGAGGTVFGELFF. The CDR3 DNA is TGTGCCAGCAGCCAAGTGGGAGCGGGAGGGACAGTCTTCGGGGAGCTGTTTTTT.

The V gene is TRBV5-6, the J gene TRBJ2-3, with D unclear. V shed 1 base and J shed 6 bases, with 12 bases lying between them. The CDR3 contains 14 residues. Per the germline V gene, CDR1 is SGHDT and CDR2 is YYEEEE. CDR3 DNA sequence: TGTGCCAGCAGCTTGTGGTGGCCAGATGATACGCAGTATTTT. It encodes CASSLWWPDDTQYF.

This chain connects TRBV7-9 to TRBJ1-5, with 7 bases that match TRBD1. CDR1 is SEHNR and CDR2 is FQNEAQ in the germline V gene (reference sequence). Germline trimming cut 5 bases from V and 0 bases from J; bases unmatched to any gene: 4. The CDR3 is 15 amino acids. CDR3 in amino acids: CASSQQGNSNQPQHF. The CDR3 bases are TGTGCCAGCAGCCAACAGGGGAATAGCAATCAGCCCCAGCATTTT.

This chain uses TRBV11-1 with TRBJ2-2; D remains ambiguous. Trimming cost V 3 bases and J 3 bases, with 8 bases left between them. Germline V CDR1 and CDR2: SGHAT, FQDESV (reference sequence). The CDR3 length is 14 residues. Here the CDR3 DNA reads TGTGCCAGCAGCTTGATCCGTGACACCGGGGAGCTGTTTTTT. It specifies CASSLIRDTGELFF.